Listed below are T cell receptor beta chains from one sample, sequenced in a study of blood T cell repertoires in COVID-19. This table comes from immunoSEQ multiplex PCR, and its TCRdb copy is limited to in-frame clones, with some not included. In the table there are roughly 68,000 clones, approximately 88% of which are singletons. Sequencing input: peripheral blood. The source is a woman aged 65 to 85 with acute or convalescent COVID-19. Each CDR3 is given with its conserved first and last residue. D genes are given only for firm matches. Expanded clones get a size class; other rows say once, few or many, or leave the size out.

CASLKSSLEAFF	TGTGCCAGCCTAAAATCGTCCCTTGAAGCTTTCTTT	TRBV28	12	-	TRBJ1-1	-
CASSMSGGLYNEQFF	TGTGCCAGTAGTATGTCAGGCGGGCTCTACAATGAGCAGTTCTTC	TRBV19	15	-	TRBJ2-1	-
CASSSSGGSTEAFF	TGTGCCAGCAGCTCCTCGGGGGGGAGCACTGAAGCTTTCTTT	TRBV7-3	14	-	TRBJ1-1	-
CASSLGGPNQPQHF	TGTGCCAGCAGTTTAGGAGGACCAAATCAGCCCCAGCATTTT	TRBV28	14	-	TRBJ1-5	-
CASRYSYNSPLHF	TGTGCCAGCAGATATTCCTATAATTCACCCCTCCACTTT	TRBV28	13	-	TRBJ1-6	-
CSVDSGGGNYGYTF	TGCAGCGTTGATAGCGGGGGAGGGAACTATGGCTACACCTTC	TRBV29-1	14	-	TRBJ1-2	-
CASNEIGQGATGYTF	TGTGCCAGCAACGAGATAGGACAGGGGGCAACTGGCTACACCTTC	TRBV28	15	TRBD1	TRBJ1-2	-
CASRPRGRAGDTQYF	TGTGCCAGCAGACCCCGAGGTAGGGCGGGAGATACGCAGTATTTT	TRBV7-2	15	-	TRBJ2-3	-
CASLEDEQYF	TGTGCCAGCCTAGAGGACGAGCAGTACTTC	TRBV27	10	-	TRBJ2-7	-
CASSLGTSGRRAGELFF	TGTGCCAGCTCACTCGGGACTAGCGGGAGAAGGGCCGGGGAGCTGTTTTTT	TRBV18	17	TRBD2	TRBJ2-2	-
CASSLEGAGNQPQHF	TGTGCCAGCAGCTTGGAAGGGGCAGGCAATCAGCCCCAGCATTTT	TRBV5-6	15	-	TRBJ1-5	-
CASSEYNTDTQYF	TGTGCCAGCAGTGAATATAACACAGATACGCAGTATTTT	TRBV25-1	13	-	TRBJ2-3	-
CATQTSGRSSGELFF	TGTGCCACCCAAACTAGCGGGAGGAGCAGCGGGGAGCTGTTTTTT	TRBV5-4	15	TRBD2	TRBJ2-2	-
CSASGQETQYF	TGCAGTGCTAGCGGTCAAGAGACCCAGTACTTC	TRBV20-1	11	-	TRBJ2-5	once
CASGDSQAFF	TGTGCCAGCGGCGACAGTCAAGCTTTCTTT	TRBV27	10	-	TRBJ1-1	-